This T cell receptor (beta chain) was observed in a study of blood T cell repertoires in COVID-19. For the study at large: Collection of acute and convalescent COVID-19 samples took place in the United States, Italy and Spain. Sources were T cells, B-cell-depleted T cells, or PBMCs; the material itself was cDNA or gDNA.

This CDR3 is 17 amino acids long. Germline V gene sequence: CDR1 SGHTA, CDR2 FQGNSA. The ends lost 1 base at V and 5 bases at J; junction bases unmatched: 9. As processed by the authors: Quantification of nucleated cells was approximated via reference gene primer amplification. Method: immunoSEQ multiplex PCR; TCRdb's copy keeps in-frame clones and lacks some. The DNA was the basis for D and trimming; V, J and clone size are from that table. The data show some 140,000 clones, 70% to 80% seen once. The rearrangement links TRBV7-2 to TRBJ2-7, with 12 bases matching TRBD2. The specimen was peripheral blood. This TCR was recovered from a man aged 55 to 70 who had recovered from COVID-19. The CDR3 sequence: CASSLDSRLAGAHEQYF. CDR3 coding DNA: TGTGCCAGCAGCTTAGACTCGCGACTAGCGGGGGCCCACGAGCAGTACTTC.